The rows below give T cell receptor beta chains drawn from one sample of a study of T cells in Graves' hyperthyroidism and ophthalmopathy. TCRdb itself ran the multiplex PCR reads through MiXCR, one entry per CDR3 protein. The profile shows approximately 530,000 distinct CDR3 sequences, roughly 21% of them singletons. The sequencing sample was made of blood. These receptors originate from a middle-aged man with Graves' ophthalmopathy. Both conserved end residues are part of each CDR3. Fields, in order: clone size, J gene, V gene, CDR3 length, D gene, CDR3 protein, CDR3 DNA. The D gene is left open where the match is weak. The size entry is marked missing in some rows and otherwise reads once, few, many or a size class.

clone size: many
J gene: TRBJ1-5
V gene: TRBV9
CDR3 length: 15
D gene: TRBD1
CDR3 protein: CASSVGQGSNQPQHF
CDR3 DNA: TGTGCCAGCAGCGTAGGACAGGGGAGCAATCAGCCCCAGCATTTT

clone size: NA
J gene: TRBJ2-6
V gene: TRBV27
CDR3 length: 21
D gene: TRBD2
CDR3 protein: CASSLNYPGTSGSTGANVLTF
CDR3 DNA: TGTGCCAGCAGTTTAAATTACCCCGGGACTAGCGGGAGCACCGGGGCCAACGTCCTGACTTTC

clone size: NA
J gene: TRBJ2-7
V gene: TRBV20-1
CDR3 length: 12
D gene: NA
CDR3 protein: CSAPVSSYEQYF
CDR3 DNA: TGCAGTGCTCCTGTGAGCTCCTACGAGCAGTACTTC

clone size: NA
J gene: TRBJ2-1
V gene: TRBV15
CDR3 length: 17
D gene: TRBD1
CDR3 protein: CATSRPIPTGSSNEQFF
CDR3 DNA: TGTGCCACCAGCAGACCCATACCGACAGGGTCAAGCAATGAGCAGTTCTTC

clone size: few
J gene: TRBJ1-5
V gene: TRBV20-1
CDR3 length: 14
D gene: NA
CDR3 protein: CSALGSISNQPQHF
CDR3 DNA: TGCAGTGCCCTGGGCAGTATTAGCAATCAGCCCCAGCATTTT

clone size: few
J gene: TRBJ2-7
V gene: TRBV5-1
CDR3 length: 14
D gene: NA
CDR3 protein: CASSLGGGADKQYF
CDR3 DNA: TGCGCCAGCAGCTTGGGGGGGGGCGCGGATAAGCAGTACTTC

clone size: many
J gene: TRBJ1-1
V gene: TRBV5-1
CDR3 length: 14
D gene: NA
CDR3 protein: CASVGEETNTEAFF
CDR3 DNA: TGCGCCAGCGTGGGGGAGGAAACGAACACTGAAGCTTTCTTT

clone size: few
J gene: TRBJ2-7
V gene: TRBV28
CDR3 length: 18
D gene: NA
CDR3 protein: CASSLVVQGPSISYEQYF
CDR3 DNA: TGTGCCAGCAGTTTGGTGGTTCAGGGCCCATCAATCTCCTACGAGCAGTACTTC

clone size: NA
J gene: TRBJ2-7
V gene: TRBV19
CDR3 length: 16
D gene: NA
CDR3 protein: CASSIEPGAVYYEQYF
CDR3 DNA: TGTGCCAGTAGTATAGAACCAGGGGCGGTTTACTACGAGCAGTACTTC

clone size: many
J gene: TRBJ2-7
V gene: TRBV28
CDR3 length: 11
D gene: NA
CDR3 protein: CASTLQYEQYF
CDR3 DNA: TGTGCCAGCACCCTTCAGTACGAGCAGTACTTC

clone size: many
J gene: TRBJ2-1
V gene: TRBV7-3
CDR3 length: 15
D gene: TRBD2
CDR3 protein: CASSLRGGSIDEQFF
CDR3 DNA: TGTGCCAGCAGCTTACGCGGGGGTTCGATTGATGAGCAGTTCTTC

clone size: few
J gene: TRBJ1-2
V gene: TRBV20-1
CDR3 length: 15
D gene: NA
CDR3 protein: CSARDRGVGDYGYTF
CDR3 DNA: TGCAGTGCTAGAGATCGAGGTGTAGGGGATTATGGCTACACCTTC

clone size: many
J gene: TRBJ2-1
V gene: TRBV3-1
CDR3 length: 20
D gene: TRBD2
CDR3 protein: CASSQLPGTSGHTSYNEQFF
CDR3 DNA: TGTGCCAGCAGCCAACTCCCCGGGACTAGCGGACATACTTCCTACAATGAGCAGTTCTTC

clone size: many
J gene: TRBJ2-2
V gene: TRBV6-2/TRBV6-3
CDR3 length: 15
D gene: NA
CDR3 protein: CASSLTPSAYGELFF
CDR3 DNA: TGTGCCAGCAGTCTTACCCCTAGCGCCTATGGGGAGCTGTTTTTT

clone size: NA
J gene: TRBJ1-5
V gene: TRBV6-1
CDR3 length: 13
D gene: NA
CDR3 protein: CAGHRDSNQPQHF
CDR3 DNA: TGTGCCGGGCACAGGGATAGCAATCAGCCCCAGCATTTT

clone size: NA
J gene: TRBJ1-5
V gene: TRBV27
CDR3 length: 13
D gene: NA
CDR3 protein: CASSLWGQKPQHF
CDR3 DNA: TGTGCCAGCAGTTTATGGGGGCAGAAGCCCCAGCATTTT

clone size: many
J gene: TRBJ2-2
V gene: TRBV28
CDR3 length: 19
D gene: TRBD2
CDR3 protein: CASSSRTSGIWVNTGELFF
CDR3 DNA: TGTGCCAGCAGTTCACGGACTAGCGGGATCTGGGTGAACACCGGGGAGCTGTTTTTT

clone size: once
J gene: TRBJ2-7
V gene: TRBV6-2/TRBV6-3
CDR3 length: 19
D gene: NA
CDR3 protein: CASSFPRARRIGPSYEQYF
CDR3 DNA: TGTGCCAGCAGTTTCCCGCGGGCTAGGCGGATAGGGCCCTCCTACGAGCAGTACTTC

clone size: many
J gene: TRBJ2-1
V gene: TRBV30
CDR3 length: 14
D gene: NA
CDR3 protein: CAWSRLAPNNEQFF
CDR3 DNA: TGTGCCTGGAGTCGTCTAGCCCCAAACAATGAGCAGTTCTTC

clone size: few
J gene: TRBJ2-1
V gene: TRBV5-1
CDR3 length: 15
D gene: NA
CDR3 protein: CASSLARDSYNEQFF
CDR3 DNA: TGCGCCAGCAGCTTGGCCCGGGACTCCTACAATGAGCAGTTCTTC

clone size: few
J gene: TRBJ2-7
V gene: TRBV5-1
CDR3 length: 14
D gene: NA
CDR3 protein: CASSLRVGTYEQYF
CDR3 DNA: TGCGCCAGCAGTCTGAGGGTTGGGACCTACGAGCAGTACTTC

clone size: NA
J gene: TRBJ2-2
V gene: TRBV11-2
CDR3 length: 14
D gene: NA
CDR3 protein: CASSVDVNTGELFF
CDR3 DNA: TGTGCCAGCAGCGTAGACGTAAACACCGGGGAGCTGTTTTTT

clone size: many
J gene: TRBJ2-7
V gene: TRBV27
CDR3 length: 15
D gene: TRBD2
CDR3 protein: CASSITSGSSYEQYF
CDR3 DNA: TGTGCCAGCAGTATCACTAGCGGGAGTTCCTACGAGCAGTACTTC